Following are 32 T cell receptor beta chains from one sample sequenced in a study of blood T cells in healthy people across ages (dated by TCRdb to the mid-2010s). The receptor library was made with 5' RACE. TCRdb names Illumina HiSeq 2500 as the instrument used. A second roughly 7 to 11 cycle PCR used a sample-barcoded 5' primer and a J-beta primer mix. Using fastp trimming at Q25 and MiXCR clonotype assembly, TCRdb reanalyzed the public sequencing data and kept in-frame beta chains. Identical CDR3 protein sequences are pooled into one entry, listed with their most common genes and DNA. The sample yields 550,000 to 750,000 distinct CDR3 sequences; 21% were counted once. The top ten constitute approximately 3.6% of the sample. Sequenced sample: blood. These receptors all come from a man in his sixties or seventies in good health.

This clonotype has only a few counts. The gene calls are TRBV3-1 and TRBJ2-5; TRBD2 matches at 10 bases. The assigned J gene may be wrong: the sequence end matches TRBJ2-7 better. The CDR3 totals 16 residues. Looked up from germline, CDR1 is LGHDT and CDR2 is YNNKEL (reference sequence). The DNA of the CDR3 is TGTGCCAGCAGCCAAGTACCCCTAGCGGGAGCCTACGAGCAGTACTTC. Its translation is CASSQVPLAGAYEQYF.

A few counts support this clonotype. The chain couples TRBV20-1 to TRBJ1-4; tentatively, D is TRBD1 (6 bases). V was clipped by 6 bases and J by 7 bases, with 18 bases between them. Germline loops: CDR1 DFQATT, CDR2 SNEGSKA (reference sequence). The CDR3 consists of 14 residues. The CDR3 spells CSARPTGEVEKLFF. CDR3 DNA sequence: TGCAGTGCGCGGCCGACAGGCGAGGTTGAAAAACTGTTTTTT.

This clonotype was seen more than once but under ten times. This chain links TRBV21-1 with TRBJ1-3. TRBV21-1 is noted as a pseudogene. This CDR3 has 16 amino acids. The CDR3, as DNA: TGTGCCAGCAGCAAAGAGGCACAACTTAAGAGGGACACCATATATTTT. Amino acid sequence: CASSKEAQLKRDTIYF.

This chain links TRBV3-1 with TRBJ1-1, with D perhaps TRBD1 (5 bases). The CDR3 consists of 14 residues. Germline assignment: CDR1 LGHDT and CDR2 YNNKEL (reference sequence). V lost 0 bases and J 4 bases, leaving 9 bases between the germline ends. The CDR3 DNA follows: TGTGCCAGCAGCCAAGAGGCAGGGCCCACTGAAGCTTTCTTT. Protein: CASSQEAGPTEAFF.

CDR3 loop: CASSEAGQGNIQYF. DNA for the CDR3: TGTGCCAGCAGTGAAGCAGGGCAGGGAAACATTCAGTACTTC. J is TRBJ2-4 and V is TRBV2; maybe TRBD1 (5 bases). Trimming pared 0 bases from V and 6 bases from J, leaving 9 bases between. The CDR3 runs to 14 residues. The germline CDR1 and CDR2 sequences are SNHLY and FYNNEI.

For the CDR3, the DNA is TGTGCCAGCAGCCCGAGCCAGGGGGGCCTGACGTACGGGGAGCTGTTTTTT. Its protein product is CASSPSQGGLTYGELFF. V and J are TRBV7-2 and TRBJ2-2, with TRBD1 as a possible D gene (7 bases). The CDR3 is 17 residues long. Deletions cut 5 bases from V and 7 bases from J, with 23 bases between. CDR1 is SGHTA and CDR2 is FQGNSA in the germline V gene.

In DNA form, the CDR3 reads TGTGCCAGCAGTTCAGGAGGGCTAGGGTCGAGGACAGATACGCAGTATTTT. Translated, it gives CASSSGGLGSRTDTQYF. The V and J genes are TRBV6-5 and TRBJ2-3; a weak D match, TRBD2 (6 bases). CDR1 is MNHEY, CDR2 SVGAGI, per germline. The CDR3 sequence is 17 residues long. Trimming left V 4 bases short and J 3 bases short, with 20 bases between.

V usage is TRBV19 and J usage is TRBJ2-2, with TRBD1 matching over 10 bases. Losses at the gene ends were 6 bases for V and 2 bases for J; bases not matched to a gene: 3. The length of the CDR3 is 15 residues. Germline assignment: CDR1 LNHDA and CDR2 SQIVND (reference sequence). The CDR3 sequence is CASRGTGANTGELFF. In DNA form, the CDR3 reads TGTGCCAGTAGAGGGACAGGGGCCAACACCGGGGAGCTGTTTTTT.

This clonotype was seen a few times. The CDR3 nucleotides read TGCGCCAGCAGCTTGGATGGGGGGCCCACTGAAGCTTTCTTT. Amino acid sequence: CASSLDGGPTEAFF. The chain recombines TRBV5-1 with TRBJ1-1; D might be TRBD1 (6 bases). Germline CDR1 reads SGHRS; CDR2 reads YFSETQ. The CDR3 is made up of 14 amino acids. Trimming cost V 0 bases and J 4 bases, with 10 bases left between them.

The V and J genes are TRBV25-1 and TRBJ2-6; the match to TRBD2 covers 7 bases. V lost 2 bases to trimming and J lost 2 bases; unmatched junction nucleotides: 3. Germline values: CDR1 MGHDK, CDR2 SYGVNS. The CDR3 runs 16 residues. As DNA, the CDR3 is TGTGCCAGCAGTGAACAGGGAGGGCCTGGGGCCAACGTCCTGACTTTC. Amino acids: CASSEQGGPGANVLTF.

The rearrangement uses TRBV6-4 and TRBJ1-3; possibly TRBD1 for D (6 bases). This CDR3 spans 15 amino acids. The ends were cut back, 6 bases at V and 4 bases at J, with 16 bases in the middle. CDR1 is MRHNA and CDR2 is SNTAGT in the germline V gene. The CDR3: CASSLDRREGNTIYF. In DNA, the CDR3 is TGTGCCAGCAGCCTAGACAGGCGAGAGGGAAACACCATATATTTT.

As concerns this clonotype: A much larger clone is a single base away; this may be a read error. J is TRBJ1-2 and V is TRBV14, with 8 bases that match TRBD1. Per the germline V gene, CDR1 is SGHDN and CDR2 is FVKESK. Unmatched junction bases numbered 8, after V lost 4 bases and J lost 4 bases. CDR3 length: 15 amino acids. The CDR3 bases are TGTGCCAGCAGCCCTTGGGACAGGATACTCTATGGCTACACCTTC. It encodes CASSPWDRILYGYTF.

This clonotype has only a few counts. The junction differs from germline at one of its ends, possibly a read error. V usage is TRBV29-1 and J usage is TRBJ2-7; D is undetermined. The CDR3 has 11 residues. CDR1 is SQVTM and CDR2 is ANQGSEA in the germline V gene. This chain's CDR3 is CSVGGIYEQHF. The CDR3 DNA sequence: TGCAGCGTTGGGGGAATCTACGAGCAGCACTTC.

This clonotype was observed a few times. This CDR3 is CASSEATAGNTIYF. The CDR3 DNA sequence: TGTGCCAGCAGTGAAGCCACGGCTGGAAACACCATATATTTT. The rearrangement uses TRBV25-1 and TRBJ1-3; D is unresolved. There are 14 residues in the CDR3. CDR1 MGHDK and CDR2 SYGVNS come from the germline V gene. The V and J ends lost 2 bases and 2 bases respectively, with 7 bases between them.

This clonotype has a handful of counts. The CDR3 nucleotides read TGTGCCAGCAGTTACTCGAGGGTTAAGCGGGACGAGCAGTACTTC. It specifies CASSYSRVKRDEQYF. The chain is built from TRBV6-6 and TRBJ2-7; perhaps TRBD2 as D (6 bases). Germline V lookup: CDR1 MNHNY, CDR2 SVGAGI (reference sequence). CDR3 size: 15 residues. Between the trimmed V and J ends, which lost 0 bases and 5 bases, there was a span of 14 bases.

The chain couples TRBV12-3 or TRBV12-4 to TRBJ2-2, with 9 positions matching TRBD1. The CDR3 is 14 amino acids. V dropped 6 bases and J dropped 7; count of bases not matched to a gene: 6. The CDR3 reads CASRRDRDDGELFF. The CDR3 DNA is TGTGCCAGCAGGCGGGACAGGGACGACGGGGAGCTGTTTTTT.

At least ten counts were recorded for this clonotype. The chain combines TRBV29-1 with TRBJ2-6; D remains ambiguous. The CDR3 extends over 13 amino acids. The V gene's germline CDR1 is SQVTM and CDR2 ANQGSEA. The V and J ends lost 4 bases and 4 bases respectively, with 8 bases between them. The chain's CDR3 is CSVAGLGANVLTF. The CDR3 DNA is TGCAGCGTTGCGGGCCTGGGGGCCAACGTCCTGACTTTC.

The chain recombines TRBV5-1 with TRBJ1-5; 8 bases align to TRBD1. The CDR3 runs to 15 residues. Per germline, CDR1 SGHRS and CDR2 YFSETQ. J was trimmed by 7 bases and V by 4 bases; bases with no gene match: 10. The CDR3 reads CASSDGTGKGQPQHF. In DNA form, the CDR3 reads TGCGCCAGCAGCGACGGGACAGGCAAAGGGCAGCCCCAGCATTTT. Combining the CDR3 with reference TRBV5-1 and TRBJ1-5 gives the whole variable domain KAGVTQTPRYLIKTRGQQVTLSCSPISGHRSVSWYQQTPGQGLQFLFEYFSETQRNKGNFPGRFSGRQFSNSRSEMNVSTLELGDSALYLCASSDGTGKGQPQHFGDGTRLSIL.

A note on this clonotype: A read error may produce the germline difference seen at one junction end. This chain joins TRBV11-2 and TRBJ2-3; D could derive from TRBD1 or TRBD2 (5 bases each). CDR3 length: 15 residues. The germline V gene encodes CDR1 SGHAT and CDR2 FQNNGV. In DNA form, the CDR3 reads TGCGCCAGCAGAAAATCCGGGACCAAGGGAGATACGCAGTATTTT. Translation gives CASRKSGTKGDTQYF.

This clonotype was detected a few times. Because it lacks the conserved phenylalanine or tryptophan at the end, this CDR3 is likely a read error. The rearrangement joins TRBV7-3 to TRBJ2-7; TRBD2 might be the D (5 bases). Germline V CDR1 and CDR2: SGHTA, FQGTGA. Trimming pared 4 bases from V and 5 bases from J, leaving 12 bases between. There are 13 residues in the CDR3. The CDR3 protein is CASSSLYGNEQYL. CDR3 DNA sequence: TGTGCCAGCAGCTCCCTCTACGGGAACGAGCAGTACCTC.

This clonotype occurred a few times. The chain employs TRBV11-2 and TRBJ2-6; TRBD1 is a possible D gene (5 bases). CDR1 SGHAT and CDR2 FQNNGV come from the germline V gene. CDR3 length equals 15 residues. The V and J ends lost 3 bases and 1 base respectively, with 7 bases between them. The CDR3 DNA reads TGTGCCAGCAGCTTCAGGGTGTCTGGGGCCAACGTCCTGACTTTC. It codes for CASSFRVSGANVLTF.

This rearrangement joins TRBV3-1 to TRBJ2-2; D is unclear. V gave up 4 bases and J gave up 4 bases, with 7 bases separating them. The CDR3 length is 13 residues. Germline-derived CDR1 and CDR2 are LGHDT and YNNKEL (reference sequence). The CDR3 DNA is TGTGCCAGCAGCCCGACCGTCACCGGGGAGCTGTTTTTT. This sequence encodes CASSPTVTGELFF.

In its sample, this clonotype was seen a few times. For the CDR3, the DNA is TGCGCCAGCAGCACCTCCGGGACAGGGAGGTTCAATGAGCAGTTCTTC. The encoded protein is CASSTSGTGRFNEQFF. The chain combines TRBV5-1 with TRBJ2-1; TRBD1 matches 9 bases. V lost 4 bases, J lost 6 bases, and 11 bases stayed unmatched. This CDR3 contains 16 residues. Germline lookup yields CDR1 SGHRS and CDR2 YFSETQ.

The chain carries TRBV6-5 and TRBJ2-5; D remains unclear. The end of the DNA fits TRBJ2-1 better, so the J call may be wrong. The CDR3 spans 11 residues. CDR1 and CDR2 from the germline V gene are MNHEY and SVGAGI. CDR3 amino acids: CASSYGTEQFF. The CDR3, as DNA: TGTGCCAGCAGTTACGGAACCGAGCAGTTCTTC.

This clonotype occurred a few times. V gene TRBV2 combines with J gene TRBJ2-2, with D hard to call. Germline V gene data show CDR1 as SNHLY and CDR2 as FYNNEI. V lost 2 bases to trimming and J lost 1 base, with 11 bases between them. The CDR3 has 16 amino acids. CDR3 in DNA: TGTGCCAGCAGTGAACCGGGCGGCTTGAACACCGGGGAGCTGTTTTTT. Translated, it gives CASSEPGGLNTGELFF. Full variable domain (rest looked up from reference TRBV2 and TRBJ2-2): EPEVTQTPSHQVTQMGQEVILRCVPISNHLYFYWYRQILGQKVEFLVSFYNNEISEKSEIFDDQFSVERPDGSNFTLKIRSTKLEDSAMYFCASSEPGGLNTGELFFGEGSRLTVL.

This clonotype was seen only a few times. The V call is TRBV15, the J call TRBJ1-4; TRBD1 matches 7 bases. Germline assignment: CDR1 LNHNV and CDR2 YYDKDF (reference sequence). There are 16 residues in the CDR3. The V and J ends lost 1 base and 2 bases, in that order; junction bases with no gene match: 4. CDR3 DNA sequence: TGTGCCACCAGCAGAGGCACCAGGGGGACTAATGAAAAACTGTTTTTT. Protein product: CATSRGTRGTNEKLFF.

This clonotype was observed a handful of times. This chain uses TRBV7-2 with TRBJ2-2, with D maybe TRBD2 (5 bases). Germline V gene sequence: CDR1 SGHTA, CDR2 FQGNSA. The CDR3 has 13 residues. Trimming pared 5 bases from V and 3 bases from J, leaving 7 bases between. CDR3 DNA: TGTGCCAGCAGCAAGAGGGACACCGGGGAGCTGTTTTTT. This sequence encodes CASSKRDTGELFF. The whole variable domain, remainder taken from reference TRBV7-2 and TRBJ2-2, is GAGVSQSPSNKVTEKGKDVELRCDPISGHTALYWYRQSLGQGLEFLIYFQGNSAPDKSGLPSDRFSAERTGGSVSTLTIQRTQQEDSAVYLCASSKRDTGELFFGEGSRLTVL.

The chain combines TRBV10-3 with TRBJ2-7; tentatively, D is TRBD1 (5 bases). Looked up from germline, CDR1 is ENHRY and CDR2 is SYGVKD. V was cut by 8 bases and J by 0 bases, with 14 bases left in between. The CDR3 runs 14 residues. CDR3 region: CAIRKTETSYEQYF. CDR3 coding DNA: TGTGCCATCCGGAAGACAGAGACCTCCTACGAGCAGTACTTC.

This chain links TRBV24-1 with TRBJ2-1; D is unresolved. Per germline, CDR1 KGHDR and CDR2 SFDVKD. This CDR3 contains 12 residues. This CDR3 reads CAHRLVYNEQFF. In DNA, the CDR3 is TGTGCTCACCGATTAGTATACAATGAGCAGTTCTTC.

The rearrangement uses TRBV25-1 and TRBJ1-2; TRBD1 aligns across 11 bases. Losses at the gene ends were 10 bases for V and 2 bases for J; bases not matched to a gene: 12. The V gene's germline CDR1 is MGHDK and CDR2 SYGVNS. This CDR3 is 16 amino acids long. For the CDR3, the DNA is TGTGCCATCGAATTGGACAGGGGGCGTAGGAACTATGGCTACACCTTC. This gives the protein CAIELDRGRRNYGYTF.

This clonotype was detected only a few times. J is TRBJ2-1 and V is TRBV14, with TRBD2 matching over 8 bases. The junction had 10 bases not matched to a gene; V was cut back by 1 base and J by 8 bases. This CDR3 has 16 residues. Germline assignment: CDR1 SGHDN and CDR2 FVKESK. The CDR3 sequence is CASSQGGAGVADEQFF. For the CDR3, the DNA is TGTGCCAGCAGCCAAGGAGGAGCGGGAGTTGCGGATGAGCAGTTCTTC. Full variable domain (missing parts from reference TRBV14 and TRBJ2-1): EAGVTQFPSHSVIEKGQTVTLRCDPISGHDNLYWYRRVMGKEIKFLLHFVKESKQDESGMPNNRFLAERTGGTYSTLKVQPAELEDSGVYFCASSQGGAGVADEQFFGPGTRLTVL.

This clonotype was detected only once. The CDR3 sequence: CASNKQGAPNYGYTF. Written as DNA, the CDR3 is TGTGCCAGCAACAAACAGGGGGCCCCTAACTATGGCTACACCTTC. The J gene is TRBJ1-2, the V gene TRBV27; 9 bases agree with TRBD1. The CDR3 runs to 15 residues. Trimming took 7 bases from V and 0 from J; bases not matched to a gene: 6. Looked up from germline, CDR1 is MNHEY and CDR2 is SMNVEV (reference sequence).